This is a list of T cell receptor beta chains from one sample in a study of vaccination and CD4 T cells after COVID-19. Their antigen targets remain unknown. TCRdb re-called the PCR reads with MiXCR, one entry per CDR3 protein. Of roughly 14,000 distinct CDR3 sequences listed, 40% to 65% are singletons. The sample in question was CD4+ T cells from blood, cultured in vitro, obtained before SARS-CoV-2 vaccination. The receptors were gathered from a human donor who had recovered from COVID-19. Both conserved end residues are part of each CDR3. D genes are given only for firm matches. Clone size is given for some rows only: seen once, a few or many times, or a class if the clone is expanded.

>-|TRBJ2-2|-|TRBV5-4
TGTGCCAGCAGCTTGGCCCAGGGAACGAACATCGGGGAGCTGTTTTTT
CASSLAQGTNIGELFF
>TRBD1|TRBJ1-5|few|TRBV19
TGTGCCAGTAGAGGACAGGGGGGCAATCAGCCCCAGCATTTT
CASRGQGGNQPQHF
>TRBD1|TRBJ1-5|-|TRBV28
TGTGCCAGCAGTTTACAGGGGGCGAGAATTGAGCCCCAGCATTTT
CASSLQGARIEPQHF
>TRBD2|TRBJ2-5|-|TRBV2
TGTGCCAGCTCGGGGACTAGCCCGGAGACCCAGTACTTC
CASSGTSPETQYF
>-|TRBJ2-1|-|TRBV15
TGTGCCACCAGCAGAGATCCCGCGGACTCCTACAATGAGCAGTTCTTC
CATSRDPADSYNEQFF
>-|TRBJ1-1|-|TRBV6-5
TGTGCCAGCAGTTACCTACAGGGAGAGACTGAAGCTTTCTTT
CASSYLQGETEAFF
>-|TRBJ1-6|-|TRBV6-1
TGTGCCAGCAGTGGAAACCGGGCCTATAATTCACCCCTCCACTTT
CASSGNRAYNSPLHF
>-|TRBJ1-1|-|TRBV7-3
TGTGCCAGCAGCTCCCAGATGAACACTGAAGCTTTCTTT
CASSSQMNTEAFF
>TRBD1|TRBJ2-5|-|TRBV2
TGTGCCAGCAGTGTTGAGGGGGCTGAGACCCAGTACTTC
CASSVEGAETQYF
>TRBD2|TRBJ2-5|-|TRBV6-1
TGTGCCAGCAGTGAACTACTAGCGAAACAAGAGACCCAGTACTTC
CASSELLAKQETQYF
>TRBD2|TRBJ2-5|-|TRBV5-4
TGTGCCAGCAGACCCGGGAGGTCTAGGGGCGTCCAAGAGACCCAGTACTTC
CASRPGRSRGVQETQYF
>-|TRBJ2-7|-|TRBV19
TGTGCCAGTAGTATATCGGGGCTAAAGGCCTACGAGCAGTACTTC
CASSISGLKAYEQYF
>TRBD1|TRBJ2-1|-|TRBV19
TGTGCCAGTAGTGATGACAGGGGGAATGAGCAGTTCTTC
CASSDDRGNEQFF
>-|TRBJ2-3|-|TRBV20-1
TGCAGTGCTAGCGGGAAAACCACAGATACGCAGTATTTT
CSASGKTTDTQYF
>-|TRBJ2-1|-|TRBV10-3
TGTGCCATCAGGGAGGGTACCTACAATGAGCAGTTCTTC
CAIREGTYNEQFF
>-|TRBJ2-1|-|TRBV6-1
TGTGCCAGCAGGCCATCTCACCCGGCAGGCAATGAGCAGTTCTTC
CASRPSHPAGNEQFF
>TRBD2|TRBJ2-7|-|TRBV6-5
TGTGCCAGCAGTTCGGCTCTAGCGGGAGGGCCTCTTTATGAGCAGTACTTC
CASSSALAGGPLYEQYF
>-|TRBJ1-3|-|TRBV2
TGTGCCAGCAAAGGGGGAAACACCATATATTTT
CASKGGNTIYF
>-|TRBJ2-6|-|TRBV5-4
TGTGCCAGCAGCCTACCAAGTACTGGGGCCAACGTCCTGACTTTC
CASSLPSTGANVLTF